A single TCR beta chain is shown here with its context. The entry originates in a study of OX40 agonist ivuxolimab in advanced cancers. The repertoire was sequenced with immunoSEQ multiplex PCR; TCRdb's copy has only in-frame clones and lacks some. The table records about 36,000 clones, about 80% of them present only once. The CDR3 sequence is 15 residues long. CDR1 SGHRS and CDR2 YFSETQ come from the germline V gene. V lost 0 bases, J lost 0 bases, and 10 bases lay in between. The receptor comes from an adult with an advanced solid tumor such as melanoma, head and neck, liver or kidney cancer. The rearrangement uses TRBV5-1 and TRBJ2-7; D is uncertain. The sequenced sample was CD4+ or CD8+ T cells sorted from blood, obtained in a trial of the OX40 agonist ivuxolimab. CDR3 residues: CASSLVGLSSYEQYF. DNA for the CDR3: TGCGCCAGCAGCTTGGTGGGTCTGTCCTCCTACGAGCAGTACTTC.